Listed below are T cell receptor beta chains from one sample, sequenced in a study of human T cells and chemical hapten exposure. Each CDR3 protein is one row after TCRdb ran MiXCR on the RACE reads. The sample has about 45,000 distinct CDR3 sequences; 4.3% are singletons. Sequencing was carried out using whole blood. These receptors originate from a female donor in good health. Some clones in this sample may be carry-over from other donors' samples. Each CDR3 is given with its conserved first and last residue. Fields, in order: clone size, J gene, D gene, V gene, CDR3 length, CDR3 DNA, CDR3 protein. A D gene is named only where the DNA matches it firmly. Clone size is stated in some rows and not others, as once, few, many or a class when expanded.

size: NA
J: TRBJ1-2
D: NA
V: TRBV7-2
length: 17
DNA: TGTGCCAGCAGCTTAGAGGCCCGAGGGGGATTCGGCTATGGCTACACCTTC
CDR3: CASSLEARGGFGYGYTF

size: many
J: TRBJ2-3
D: TRBD2
V: TRBV5-1
length: 16
DNA: TGCGCCAGCAGCTCGAGGGGCGGGGGAGTCGCAGATACGCAGTATTTT
CDR3: CASSSRGGGVADTQYF

size: many
J: TRBJ1-1
D: NA
V: TRBV29-1
length: 12
DNA: TGCAGCGTTGGGGAAGGGGGAACTGAAGCTTTCTTT
CDR3: CSVGEGGTEAFF

size: many
J: TRBJ2-3
D: NA
V: TRBV7-2
length: 13
DNA: TGTGCCAGCAGCTTCGACAGCACCGATACGCAGTATTTT
CDR3: CASSFDSTDTQYF

size: many
J: TRBJ1-1
D: NA
V: TRBV5-1
length: 13
DNA: TGCGCCAGCAGCTCTGTCGGGGGCGCAGAAGCTTTCTTT
CDR3: CASSSVGGAEAFF

size: many
J: TRBJ1-1
D: NA
V: TRBV18
length: 12
DNA: TGTGCCAGCTCACCCTCGTTTGCTGAAGCTTTCTTT
CDR3: CASSPSFAEAFF

size: many
J: TRBJ1-1
D: NA
V: TRBV5-6
length: 15
DNA: TGTGCCAGCAGCTTGCGTGGGCAGAGGGGGACTGAAGCTTTCTTT
CDR3: CASSLRGQRGTEAFF

size: many
J: TRBJ2-2
D: NA
V: TRBV6-5
length: 11
DNA: TGTGCCAGCAGGACGACCGGGGAGCTGTTTTTT
CDR3: CASRTTGELFF

size: few
J: TRBJ1-5
D: NA
V: TRBV29-1
length: 14
DNA: TGCAGCGTTGTTTGGGGACATAGCAATCAGCCCCAGCATTTT
CDR3: CSVVWGHSNQPQHF

size: many
J: TRBJ2-1
D: NA
V: TRBV25-1
length: 12
DNA: TGTGCCAGCACCTTCGTGGGGACTGAGCAGTTCTTC
CDR3: CASTFVGTEQFF

size: many
J: TRBJ1-1
D: NA
V: TRBV7-2
length: 14
DNA: TGTGCCAGCAGCTCTCGGTCTGGCAGGCATGAAGCTTTCTTT
CDR3: CASSSRSGRHEAFF

size: many
J: TRBJ2-3
D: NA
V: TRBV9
length: 15
DNA: TGTGCCAGCAGCGTAGTTAGCGGCCTCACAGATACGCAGTATTTT
CDR3: CASSVVSGLTDTQYF

size: many
J: TRBJ2-4
D: TRBD2
V: TRBV20-1
length: 17
DNA: TGCAGTGCTAGAAAGGCGAGCGGGGGGGCGGCCAAAAACATTCAGTACTTC
CDR3: CSARKASGGAAKNIQYF

size: many
J: TRBJ1-5
D: NA
V: TRBV12-3/TRBV12-4
length: 15
DNA: TGTGCCAGCAGCCCCACGAAGGTCGGGAATCAGCCCCAGCATTTT
CDR3: CASSPTKVGNQPQHF

size: many
J: TRBJ1-1
D: NA
V: TRBV6-2/TRBV6-3
length: 16
DNA: TGTGCCAGCAGTGCCAGGAAAGGGGTCACGAACACTGAAGCTTTCTTT
CDR3: CASSARKGVTNTEAFF

size: many
J: TRBJ1-4
D: NA
V: TRBV6-5
length: 14
DNA: TGTGCCAGCAGCCCCGGGACGCTGAATGAAAAACTGTTTTTT
CDR3: CASSPGTLNEKLFF

size: few
J: TRBJ2-7
D: NA
V: TRBV20-1
length: 15
DNA: TGCAGTGCTAGAAAGACAGGTTTCAGCGGCCACGAGCAGTACTTC
CDR3: CSARKTGFSGHEQYF

size: many
J: TRBJ1-2
D: NA
V: TRBV6-1
length: 11
DNA: TGTGCCAGCAGTCTAAATAATGGCTACACCTTC
CDR3: CASSLNNGYTF

size: few
J: TRBJ2-3
D: NA
V: TRBV18
length: 15
DNA: TGTGCCAGCTCAGTATCGTGGGAACGGGGAGATACGCAGTATTTT
CDR3: CASSVSWERGDTQYF

size: many
J: TRBJ2-3
D: TRBD1
V: TRBV15
length: 16
DNA: TGTGCCACCAGCAGTAACCGGGACAGGGCCACAGATACGCAGTATTTT
CDR3: CATSSNRDRATDTQYF

size: many
J: TRBJ2-2
D: TRBD2
V: TRBV5-1
length: 16
DNA: TGCGCCAGCAGCGCTGGTCCGGGGGGGCGGACCGGGGAGCTGTTTTTT
CDR3: CASSAGPGGRTGELFF

size: many
J: TRBJ2-1
D: TRBD1
V: TRBV20-1
length: 14
DNA: TGCAGTGCTTTGGACAGGTCCTCCTACAATGAGCAGTTCTTC
CDR3: CSALDRSSYNEQFF

size: many
J: TRBJ2-7
D: TRBD1
V: TRBV6-5
length: 15
DNA: TGTGCCAGCAGTTACGGACCGGGACAGGGCAACGAGCAGTACTTC
CDR3: CASSYGPGQGNEQYF

size: many
J: TRBJ1-2
D: NA
V: TRBV6-5
length: 18
DNA: TGTGCCAGCAGTTACAGTTCCGGGACAAGGCCTTTTATTTATGGCTACACCTTC
CDR3: CASSYSSGTRPFIYGYTF

size: many
J: TRBJ2-3
D: NA
V: TRBV27
length: 13
DNA: TGTGCCAGCAGTTTGGGAATCACAGATACGCAGTATTTT
CDR3: CASSLGITDTQYF

size: many
J: TRBJ1-4
D: NA
V: TRBV2
length: 10
DNA: TGTGCCAGCGGGGGTGGAAAACTGTTTTTT
CDR3: CASGGGKLFF

size: many
J: TRBJ1-3
D: TRBD1
V: TRBV7-8
length: 15
DNA: TGTGCCAGCAGCTTAGGCGTCCAGGGGGCAAACACCATATATTTT
CDR3: CASSLGVQGANTIYF

size: few
J: TRBJ2-7
D: NA
V: TRBV5-6
length: 17
DNA: TGTGCCAGCAGCGTGACCTCCGCCGCCCCGCTCTGGTACGAGCAGTACTTC
CDR3: CASSVTSAAPLWYEQYF

size: many
J: TRBJ2-1
D: NA
V: TRBV28
length: 16
DNA: TGTGCCAGCAGTTTAAGTCCAGGGGCGAACTACAATGAGCAGTTCTTC
CDR3: CASSLSPGANYNEQFF

size: many
J: TRBJ1-1
D: NA
V: TRBV9
length: 13
DNA: TGTGCCAGCAGCGTAGCAGGGAACACTGAAGCTTTCTTT
CDR3: CASSVAGNTEAFF

size: many
J: TRBJ2-3
D: NA
V: TRBV6-2/TRBV6-3
length: 15
DNA: TGTGCCAGCAGTTCCCGGGACGAAAGCACAGATACGCAGTATTTT
CDR3: CASSSRDESTDTQYF

size: many
J: TRBJ1-4
D: NA
V: TRBV10-3
length: 13
DNA: TGTGCCATCCGCAGTGTCTCAAATGAAAAACTGTTTTTT
CDR3: CAIRSVSNEKLFF

size: many
J: TRBJ2-7
D: NA
V: TRBV20-1
length: 12
DNA: TGCAGTGCTAGGTCCAGGGGCGGCGAGCAGTACTTC
CDR3: CSARSRGGEQYF

size: many
J: TRBJ1-1
D: NA
V: TRBV12-3/TRBV12-4
length: 13
DNA: TGTGCCAGCAGTTTAGCGCAGAGCACTGAAGCTTTCTTT
CDR3: CASSLAQSTEAFF

size: many
J: TRBJ1-1
D: NA
V: TRBV27
length: 18
DNA: TGTGCCAGCAGTAAAACCCCTTACCCCGCCAGGGGGAACACTGAAGCTTTCTTT
CDR3: CASSKTPYPARGNTEAFF

size: many
J: TRBJ1-6
D: TRBD1
V: TRBV5-1
length: 16
DNA: TGCGCCAGCAGCTTGGCCTCCGGGACAGAGAATTCACCCCTCCACTTT
CDR3: CASSLASGTENSPLHF

size: NA
J: TRBJ1-6
D: NA
V: TRBV28
length: 17
DNA: TGTGCCAGCAGTAACGGCCGCCTCGCGCTATATAATTCACCCCTCAACTTT
CDR3: CASSNGRLALYNSPLNF

size: many
J: TRBJ1-6
D: NA
V: TRBV6-6
length: 14
DNA: TGTGCCAGCAGCTCGGACGGAAAAAATTCACCCCTCCACTTT
CDR3: CASSSDGKNSPLHF

size: NA
J: TRBJ2-1
D: NA
V: TRBV7-9
length: 14
DNA: TGTGCCAGCAGCTTAGGCGTTACGCAGGATGAGCAGTTCTTC
CDR3: CASSLGVTQDEQFF

size: many
J: TRBJ1-5
D: NA
V: TRBV20-1
length: 15
DNA: TGCAGTGCTAGAGATCAAGGCACAGAAGGTCAGCCCCAGCATTTT
CDR3: CSARDQGTEGQPQHF

size: NA
J: TRBJ2-3
D: TRBD1
V: TRBV5-4
length: 17
DNA: TGTGCCAGCAGCCTCGCCAGGGGGTGGGAGATCACAGATACGCAGTATTTT
CDR3: CASSLARGWEITDTQYF

size: many
J: TRBJ2-5
D: NA
V: TRBV20-1
length: 15
DNA: TGCAGTGCTAGTCGCGGGGCCTCGTCTGAAGAGACCCAGTACTTC
CDR3: CSASRGASSEETQYF

size: many
J: TRBJ1-5
D: NA
V: TRBV28
length: 19
DNA: TGTGCCAGCAGTTTTGGAGGAGGGGCCCGGAGTTCACCAAATCAGCCCCAGCATTTT
CDR3: CASSFGGGARSSPNQPQHF

size: many
J: TRBJ2-3
D: TRBD2
V: TRBV9
length: 15
DNA: TGTGCCAGCAGCGAGGTAGCGGGGGCAACAGATACGCAGTATTTT
CDR3: CASSEVAGATDTQYF

size: few
J: TRBJ2-5
D: TRBD1
V: TRBV29-1
length: 13
DNA: TGCAGCGTTGATGGCAGGGGGCGAGAGACCCAGTACTTC
CDR3: CSVDGRGRETQYF

size: many
J: TRBJ2-4
D: NA
V: TRBV20-1
length: 14
DNA: TGCAGTGCTAGTGAATATCTAGCCAAAAACATTCAGTACTTC
CDR3: CSASEYLAKNIQYF

size: many
J: TRBJ1-5
D: NA
V: TRBV2
length: 12
DNA: TGTGCCAGCAGGGACCTTAATCAGCCCCAGCATTTT
CDR3: CASRDLNQPQHF

size: NA
J: TRBJ1-6
D: TRBD1
V: TRBV4-3
length: 12
DNA: TGCGCCAGCAGCCAAGAGACAGGGTTCCTCCACTTT
CDR3: CASSQETGFLHF

size: many
J: TRBJ1-1
D: NA
V: TRBV6-5
length: 14
DNA: TGTGCCAGCAGTTACATATGGGGGCGCACTGAAGCTTTCTTT
CDR3: CASSYIWGRTEAFF